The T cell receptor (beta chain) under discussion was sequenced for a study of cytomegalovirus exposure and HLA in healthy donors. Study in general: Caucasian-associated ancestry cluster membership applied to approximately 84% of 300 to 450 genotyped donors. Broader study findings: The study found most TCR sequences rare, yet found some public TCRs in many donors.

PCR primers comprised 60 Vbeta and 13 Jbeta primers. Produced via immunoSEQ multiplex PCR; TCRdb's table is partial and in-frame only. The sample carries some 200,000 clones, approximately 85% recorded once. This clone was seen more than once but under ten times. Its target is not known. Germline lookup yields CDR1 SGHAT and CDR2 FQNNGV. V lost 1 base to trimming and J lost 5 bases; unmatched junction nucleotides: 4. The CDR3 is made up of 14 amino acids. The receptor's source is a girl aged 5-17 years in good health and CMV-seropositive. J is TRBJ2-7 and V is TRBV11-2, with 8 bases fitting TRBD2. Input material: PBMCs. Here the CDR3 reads CASSLAGGRNEQYF. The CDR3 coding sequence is TGTGCCAGCAGCTTAGCGGGGGGGCGGAACGAGCAGTACTTC.